The 28 T cell receptor beta chains presented below share a single source sample, sequenced in a study of PD-1 blockade in classical Hodgkin lymphoma. All the patients suffered relapse after autologous stem cell transplantation, and brentuximab vedotin exposure differed. Generated by immunoSEQ multiplex PCR, the TCRdb table keeps only in-frame clones and is missing some. The repertoire consists of about 66,000 clones, with 60% to 80% occurring once and the leading ten covering less than 9.5%. The source was peripheral blood mononuclear cells (PBMCs), collected before the second cycle of nivolumab. The receptors were sampled from a human donor with classical Hodgkin lymphoma.

The chain combines TRBV29-1 with TRBJ1-2, with D perhaps matching TRBD1 (5 bases). The CDR3 totals 12 residues. Germline V lookup: CDR1 SQVTM, CDR2 ANQGSEA. Trimming stripped 4 bases from V and 6 bases from J, with 12 bases between. The CDR3, as DNA: TGCAGCGTTGGGACACCCTCGGATGGCTACACCTTC. Translated: CSVGTPSDGYTF.

V is TRBV30 and J is TRBJ2-1, with TRBD2 identical over 9 bases. CDR1 is GTSNPN, CDR2 SVGIG, per germline (reference sequence). The junction had 13 bases not matched to a gene; V was cut back by 0 bases and J by 7 bases. The CDR3 loop spans 17 amino acids. CDR3 coding DNA: TGTGCCTGGAGTGTACGGCCTAGCGGGATAGTTAGAAATGAGCAGTTCTTC. Protein: CAWSVRPSGIVRNEQFF. Filled out from reference TRBV30 and TRBJ2-1, the complete variable domain reads SQTIHQWPATLVQPVGSPLSLECTVEGTSNPNLYWYRQAAGRGLQLLFYSVGIGQISSEVPQNLSASRPQDRQFILSSKKLLLSDSGFYLCAWSVRPSGIVRNEQFFGPGTRLTVL.

This CDR3 is CASSQVDSNQPQHF. The CDR3 coding sequence is TGTGCCAGCAGCCAAGTCGACAGCAATCAGCCCCAGCATTTT. The rearrangement links TRBV4-2 to TRBJ1-5; unclear D gene. Germline V CDR1 and CDR2: LGHNA, YNFKEQ. Trimming shortened V by 1 base and J by 1 base, and 5 bases separated the two germline ends. CDR3 length: 14 residues.

The genes are TRBV20-1 and TRBJ1-2; D not certain. The V end lost 3 bases, the J end lost 12 bases, and 14 bases lay between the germline ends. Germline V gives CDR1 DFQATT, CDR2 SNEGSKA (reference sequence). The CDR3 has 11 residues. DNA of the CDR3: TGCAGTGCTAGGGACCCGCCAAAGAACACCTTC. It yields the protein CSARDPPKNTF.

Points on this clone: This sample also contains other DNA sequences that code for the same CDR3. V usage is TRBV5-1 and J usage is TRBJ1-2; 8 positions agree with TRBD1. Unmatched junction bases numbered 0, after V lost 0 bases and J lost 2 bases. This CDR3 comprises 14 residues. Germline V gene lookup returns CDR1 SGHRS and CDR2 YFSETQ. CDR3 coding DNA: TGCGCCAGCAGCTTGGGGACAGGGAACTATGGCTACACCTTC. It is translated as CASSLGTGNYGYTF.

The chain combines TRBV11-2 with TRBJ1-2, with D perhaps matching TRBD1 (6 bases). The CDR3 is 13 amino acids. In germline, CDR1 is SGHAT, CDR2 FQNNGV. The V and J ends lost 6 bases and 5 bases respectively, with 13 bases between them. Here the CDR3 DNA reads TGTGCCAGCAGAAACAGGGAGGGATATGGCTACACCTTC. Translating gives CASRNREGYGYTF.

This CDR3 reads CASTEGWTGNTIYF. The CDR3 DNA follows: TGTGCCAGCACCGAAGGGTGGACGGGAAACACCATATATTTT. This chain uses TRBV2 with TRBJ1-3, with D unresolved. Trimming shortened V by 7 bases and J by 4 bases, and 14 bases separated the two germline ends. In germline, CDR1 is SNHLY, CDR2 FYNNEI. The CDR3 loop spans 14 amino acids.

The chain employs TRBV11-3 and TRBJ2-1; TRBD2 matches 7 bases. Germline trimming cut 1 base from V and 13 bases from J; bases unmatched to any gene: 19. The CDR3 has 17 residues. Germline CDR1 and CDR2: SGHNT and YENEEA. The CDR3 sequence: CASSLGLAGALDIYQFF. The CDR3 coding sequence is TGTGCCAGCAGCTTAGGGTTGGCGGGAGCCTTAGATATTTACCAGTTCTTC. The full variable domain, completed using reference TRBV11-3 and TRBJ2-1, is EAGVVQSPRYKIIEKKQPVAFWCNPISGHNTLYWYLQNLGQGPELLIRYENEEAVDDSQLPKDRFSAERLKGVDSTLKIQPAELGDSAVYLCASSLGLAGALDIYQFFGPGTRLTVL.

The chain has TRBV19 and TRBJ2-6; D gene ambiguous. V shed 3 bases and J shed 2 bases, with 2 bases lying between them. From germline, CDR1 is LNHDA and CDR2 SQIVND (reference sequence). The CDR3 length is 13 residues. The CDR3 sequence is CASSMAGANVLTF. In DNA form, the CDR3 reads TGTGCCAGTAGTATGGCTGGGGCCAACGTCCTGACTTTC.

The V call is TRBV4-1, the J call TRBJ1-1, with 9 bases identical to TRBD1. V was clipped by 2 bases and J by 4 bases; unmatched bases: 17. Germline V gives CDR1 MGHRA, CDR2 YSYEKL. The CDR3 runs 19 residues. The CDR3 DNA sequence: TGCGCCAGCAGCCAAAGCCTCGGGACAGGGCCGGGAAGGGGCACTGAAGCTTTCTTT. Translating gives CASSQSLGTGPGRGTEAFF.

The CDR3 spells CASSTRLAGGTDTQYF. The CDR3 nucleotides read TGTGCCAGCAGCACTCGACTAGCGGGGGGAACAGATACGCAGTATTTT. The V gene is TRBV7-2, the J gene TRBJ2-3; 13 bases agree with TRBD2. Germline V CDR1 and CDR2: SGHTA, FQGNSA. V lost 5 bases and J lost 3; bases outside the gene matches: 5. This CDR3 is 16 amino acids long.

V usage is TRBV7-6 and J usage is TRBJ2-2; no clear D. V was cut by 0 bases and J by 1 base, with 6 bases left in between. The V gene's germline CDR1 is SGHVS and CDR2 FNYEAQ. This CDR3 is built from 15 residues. The DNA for the CDR3 is TGTGCCAGCAGCTTAGCGACACAGAACACCGGGGAGCTGTTTTTT. Its translation is CASSLATQNTGELFF.

The chain employs TRBV18 and TRBJ2-5, with a possible D match to TRBD1 (5 bases). The V end lost 3 bases, the J end lost 5 bases, and 16 bases lay between the germline ends. The CDR3 length is 15 residues. Germline V gives CDR1 KGHSH, CDR2 LQKENI. The DNA of the CDR3 is TGTGCCAGCTCACCGACAGAGCTAGGGGTGGAGACCCAGTACTTC. The encoded protein is CASSPTELGVETQYF.

This clone was counted a single time. V gene TRBV5-6 combines with J gene TRBJ1-1, with a tentative D call TRBD1 (5 bases). CDR1 SGHDT and CDR2 YYEEEE come from the germline V gene. Trimming took 3 bases from V and 0 from J, leaving 6 bases between them. The CDR3 is made up of 13 amino acids. The CDR3 is CASSSGVNTEAFF. The CDR3 nucleotides read TGTGCCAGCAGCTCGGGGGTGAACACTGAAGCTTTCTTT.

The chain employs TRBV6-1 and TRBJ2-7; tentative D call: TRBD2 (6 bases). V lost 2 bases, J lost 0 bases, and 11 bases lay in between. CDR1 and CDR2 (germline): MNHNS, SASEGT. The CDR3 is 15 residues long. CDR3 DNA sequence: TGTGCCAGCAGTGAATATGGAGGGAGCTCCTACGAGCAGTACTTC. Translated: CASSEYGGSSYEQYF.

This clone was seen more than once but under ten times. V gene TRBV7-9 combines with J gene TRBJ1-4; 7 nucleotides agree with TRBD1. V trimming: 6 bases; J trimming: 8 bases; junction bases outside the gene matches: 9. Germline-derived CDR1 and CDR2 are SEHNR and FQNEAQ (reference sequence). The CDR3 runs to 14 residues. In DNA, the CDR3 is TGTGCCAGCAGTAGAGGGGGCGAGTGGGAAAAACTGTTTTTT. The encoded protein is CASSRGGEWEKLFF.

The table lists this clone with a count of one. This chain links TRBV11-3 with TRBJ2-2; D is uncertain. Germline V gene data show CDR1 as SGHNT and CDR2 as YENEEA. V was cut by 5 bases and J by 5 bases, with 12 bases left in between. CDR3 length: 14 residues. The DNA of the CDR3 is TGTGCCAGCAGCCCGGGCCCCTCGACCGGGGAGCTGTTTTTT. This sequence encodes CASSPGPSTGELFF.

The chain couples TRBV6-1 to TRBJ1-4; possible D gene TRBD1, 5 bases. Per the germline V gene, CDR1 is MNHNS and CDR2 is SASEGT. The CDR3 extends over 15 amino acids. Trimming took off 7 bases at V and 5 bases at J, with 17 bases between the two ends. In nucleotides, the CDR3 is TGTGCCAGCAACCGCCTGGGGGGTCCGAATGAAAAACTGTTTTTT. This translates into CASNRLGGPNEKLFF.

The chain employs TRBV5-8 and TRBJ1-5; maybe TRBD1 (6 bases). This CDR3 spans 14 amino acids. Trimming stripped 2 bases from V and 7 bases from J, with 13 bases between. The germline V gene has CDR1 SGHTS and CDR2 YDEGEE. The CDR3 DNA reads as TGTGCCAGCAGCTTAGGACAGCCCGAACAGCCCCAGCATTTT. Amino acid sequence: CASSLGQPEQPQHF. Looking up the rest from reference TRBV5-8 and TRBJ1-5 gives the full variable domain: EAGVTQSPTHLIKTRGQQATLRCSPISGHTSVYWYQQALGLGLQFLLWYDEGEERNRGNFPPRFSGRQFPNYSSELNVNALELEDSALYLCASSLGQPEQPQHFGDGTRLSIL.

The rearrangement joins TRBV30 to TRBJ1-1; D unclear. The germline V and J ends were trimmed by 0 bases and 9 bases, with 5 bases remaining between them. The germline CDR1 and CDR2 sequences are GTSNPN and SVGIG (reference sequence). The CDR3 runs to 10 residues. Here the CDR3 DNA reads TGTGCCTGGAGTGTTGGCCAAGCTTTCTTT. The encoded protein is CAWSVGQAFF. The whole variable domain, remainder taken from reference TRBV30 and TRBJ1-1, is SQTIHQWPATLVQPVGSPLSLECTVEGTSNPNLYWYRQAAGRGLQLLFYSVGIGQISSEVPQNLSASRPQDRQFILSSKKLLLSDSGFYLCAWSVGQAFFGQGTRLTVV.

This chain links TRBV29-1 with TRBJ1-2; 8 positions agree with TRBD1. The J segment lost 2 bases and the V segment lost 4 bases, leaving 3 bases of the junction unmatched. CDR3 length: 13 amino acids. Germline assignment: CDR1 SQVTM and CDR2 ANQGSEA. CDR3 sequence (DNA): TGCAGCGTTGTGGACAGGGTAAACTATGGCTACACCTTC. Translation: CSVVDRVNYGYTF.

In DNA, the CDR3 is TGCGCCAGCAGTCCTTTTAGCGGGAGGGAGAACACCGGGGAGCTGTTTTTT. Protein sequence: CASSPFSGRENTGELFF. The rearrangement joins TRBV10-2 to TRBJ2-2; TRBD2 matches at 11 bases. Germline CDR1 reads WSHSY; CDR2 reads SAAADI. V lost 5 bases, J lost 1 base, and 6 bases stayed unmatched. The CDR3 is 17 residues long.

This clone has a handful of counts. V gene TRBV5-1 combines with J gene TRBJ1-3, with a tentative D call TRBD1 (6 bases). CDR3 length: 14 residues. Deletions cut 4 bases from V and 7 bases from J, with 15 bases between. CDR1 is SGHRS and CDR2 is YFSETQ in the germline V gene. The CDR3 is CASSRGLEKNTIYF. The CDR3 nucleotides are TGCGCCAGCAGCCGGGGGCTCGAAAAGAACACCATATATTTT.

There are a few counts of this clone. V usage is TRBV2 and J usage is TRBJ2-7; a weak D match, TRBD1 (5 bases). The germline V gene encodes CDR1 SNHLY and CDR2 FYNNEI. The CDR3 loop spans 19 amino acids. V lost 5 bases to trimming and J lost 8 bases, with 34 bases between them. The CDR3 region has the DNA TGTGCCAGCAGTCTTCCCGTAATGGGGCCAGAACTTCCAACCCCAAAGCAGTACTTC. Amino acid sequence: CASSLPVMGPELPTPKQYF. Full variable domain (missing parts from reference TRBV2 and TRBJ2-7): EPEVTQTPSHQVTQMGQEVILRCVPISNHLYFYWYRQILGQKVEFLVSFYNNEISEKSEIFDDQFSVERPDGSNFTLKIRSTKLEDSAMYFCASSLPVMGPELPTPKQYFGPGTRLTVT.

Only one count was recorded for this clone. The genes are TRBV2 and TRBJ1-2, with D possibly being TRBD1 (5 bases). The CDR3 has 13 residues. Per germline, CDR1 SNHLY and CDR2 FYNNEI. V lost 7 bases and J 2 bases, leaving 11 bases between the germline ends. Here the CDR3 reads CASNSGDNYGYTF. CDR3 DNA: TGTGCCAGCAACTCCGGGGACAACTATGGCTACACCTTC. Based on the CDR3 plus reference TRBV2 and TRBJ1-2, the full variable domain is EPEVTQTPSHQVTQMGQEVILRCVPISNHLYFYWYRQILGQKVEFLVSFYNNEISEKSEIFDDQFSVERPDGSNFTLKIRSTKLEDSAMYFCASNSGDNYGYTFGSGTRLTVV.

The chain uses TRBV15 and TRBJ1-5; D remains ambiguous. Per germline, CDR1 LNHNV and CDR2 YYDKDF (reference sequence). The length of the CDR3 is 13 residues. Between the trimmed V and J ends, which lost 0 bases and 11 bases, there was a span of 11 bases. The CDR3 sequence: CATSRDTTGSQHF. The CDR3 nucleotides are TGTGCCACCAGCAGAGATACGACGGGGTCCCAGCATTTT.

The chain employs TRBV5-1 and TRBJ2-5, with TRBD2 matching 8 bases. With 3 bases clipped from V and 3 bases from J, the junction kept 7 bases outside the gene matches. Per the germline V gene, CDR1 is SGHRS and CDR2 is YFSETQ. The CDR3 is made up of 15 amino acids. The CDR3 reads CASSWRGSGEETQYF. CDR3 DNA: TGCGCCAGCAGCTGGAGGGGTAGCGGGGAAGAGACCCAGTACTTC.

The J gene is TRBJ1-4, the V gene TRBV28, with 11 positions matching TRBD1. This CDR3 has 14 amino acids. The germline V gene encodes CDR1 MDHEN and CDR2 SYDVKM. J lost 16 bases, V lost 5 bases, and 12 bases had no gene match. In DNA, the CDR3 is TGTGCCAGCAGTCCACCGTTTCAGGACAGGGGGCAGTTTTTT. It is translated as CASSPPFQDRGQFF.